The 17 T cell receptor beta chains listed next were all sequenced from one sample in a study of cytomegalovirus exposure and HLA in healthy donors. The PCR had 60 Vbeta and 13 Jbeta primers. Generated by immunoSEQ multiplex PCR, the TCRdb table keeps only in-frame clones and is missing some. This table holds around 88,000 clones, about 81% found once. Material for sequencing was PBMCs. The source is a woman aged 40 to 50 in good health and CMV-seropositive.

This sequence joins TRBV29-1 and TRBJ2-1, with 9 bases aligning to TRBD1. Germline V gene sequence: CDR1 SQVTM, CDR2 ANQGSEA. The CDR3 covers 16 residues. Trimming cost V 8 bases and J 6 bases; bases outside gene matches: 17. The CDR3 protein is CSKPGQGWIGGNEQFF. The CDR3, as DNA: TGCAGCAAGCCGGGACAGGGCTGGATTGGGGGCAATGAGCAGTTCTTC.

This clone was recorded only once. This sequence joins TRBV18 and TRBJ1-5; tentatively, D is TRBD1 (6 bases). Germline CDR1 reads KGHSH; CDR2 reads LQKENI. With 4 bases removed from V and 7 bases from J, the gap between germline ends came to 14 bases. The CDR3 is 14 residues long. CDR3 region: CASSQGTGKQPQHF. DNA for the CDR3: TGTGCCAGCTCACAGGGTACAGGGAAGCAGCCCCAGCATTTT.

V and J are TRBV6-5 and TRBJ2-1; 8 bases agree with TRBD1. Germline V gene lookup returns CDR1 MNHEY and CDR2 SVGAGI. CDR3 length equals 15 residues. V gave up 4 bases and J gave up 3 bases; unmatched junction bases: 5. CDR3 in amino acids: CASSWQGANYNEQFF. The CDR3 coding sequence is TGTGCCAGCAGTTGGCAGGGGGCGAACTACAATGAGCAGTTCTTC.

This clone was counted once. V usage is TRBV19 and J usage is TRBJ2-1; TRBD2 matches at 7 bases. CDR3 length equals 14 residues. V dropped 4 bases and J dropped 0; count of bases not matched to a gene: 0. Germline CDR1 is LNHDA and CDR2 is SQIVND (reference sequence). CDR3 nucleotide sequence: TGTGCCAGTAGTAGCGGGAGCTCCTACAATGAGCAGTTCTTC. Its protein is CASSSGSSYNEQFF.

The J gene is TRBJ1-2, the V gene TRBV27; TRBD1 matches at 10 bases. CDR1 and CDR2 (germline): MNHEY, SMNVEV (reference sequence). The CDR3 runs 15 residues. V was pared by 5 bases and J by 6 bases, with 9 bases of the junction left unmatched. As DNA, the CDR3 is TGTGCCAGCAGTGATGACAGGGGGCGGAGGGATGGCTACACCTTC. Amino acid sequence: CASSDDRGRRDGYTF.

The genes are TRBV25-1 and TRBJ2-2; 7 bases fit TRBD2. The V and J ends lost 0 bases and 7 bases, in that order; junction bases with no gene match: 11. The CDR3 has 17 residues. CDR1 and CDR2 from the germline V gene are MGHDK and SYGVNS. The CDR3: CASSEYERGAGSGELFF. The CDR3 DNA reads TGTGCCAGCAGTGAATACGAGCGGGGAGCGGGAAGCGGGGAGCTGTTTTTT.

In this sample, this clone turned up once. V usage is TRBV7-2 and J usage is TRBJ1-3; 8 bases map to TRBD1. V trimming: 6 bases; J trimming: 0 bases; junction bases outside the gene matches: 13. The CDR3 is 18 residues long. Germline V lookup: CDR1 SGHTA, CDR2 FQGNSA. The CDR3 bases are TGTGCCAGCAGGAGGACAGGGCCTTTCTCTATCTCTGGAAACACCATATATTTT. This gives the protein CASRRTGPFSISGNTIYF.

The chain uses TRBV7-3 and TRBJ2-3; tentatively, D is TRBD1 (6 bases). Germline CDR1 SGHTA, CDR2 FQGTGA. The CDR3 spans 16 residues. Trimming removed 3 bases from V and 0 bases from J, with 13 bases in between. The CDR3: CASSFQGTSSTDTQYF. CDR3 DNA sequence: TGTGCCAGCAGCTTCCAGGGGACCAGCAGCACAGATACGCAGTATTTT.

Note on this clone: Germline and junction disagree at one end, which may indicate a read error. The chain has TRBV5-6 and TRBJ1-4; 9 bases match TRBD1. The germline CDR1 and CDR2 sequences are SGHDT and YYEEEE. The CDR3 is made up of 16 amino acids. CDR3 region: CASSSGTGRGDEKLFF. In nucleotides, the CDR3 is TGTGCCAGCAGCTCCGGGACAGGGCGAGGGGATGAGAAACTGTTTTTT.

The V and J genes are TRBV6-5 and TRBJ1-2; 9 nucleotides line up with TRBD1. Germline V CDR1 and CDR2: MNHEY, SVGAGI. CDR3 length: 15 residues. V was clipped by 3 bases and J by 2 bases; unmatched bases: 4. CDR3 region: CASSYTGTGNYGYTF. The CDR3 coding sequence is TGTGCCAGCAGTTATACCGGGACAGGGAACTATGGCTACACCTTC.

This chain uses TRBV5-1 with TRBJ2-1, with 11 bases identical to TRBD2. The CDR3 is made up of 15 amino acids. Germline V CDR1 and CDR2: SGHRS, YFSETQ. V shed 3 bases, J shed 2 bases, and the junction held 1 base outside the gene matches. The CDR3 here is CASSWGLAAYNEQFF. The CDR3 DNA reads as TGCGCCAGCAGCTGGGGACTAGCGGCCTACAATGAGCAGTTCTTC.

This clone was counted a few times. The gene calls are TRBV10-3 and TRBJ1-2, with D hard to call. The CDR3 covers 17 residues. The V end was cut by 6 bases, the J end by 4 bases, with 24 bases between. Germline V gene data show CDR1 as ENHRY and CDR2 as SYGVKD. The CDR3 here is CAISDPTPGYEGYGYTF. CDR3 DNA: TGTGCCATCAGCGACCCTACGCCAGGCTACGAAGGCTATGGCTACACCTTC.

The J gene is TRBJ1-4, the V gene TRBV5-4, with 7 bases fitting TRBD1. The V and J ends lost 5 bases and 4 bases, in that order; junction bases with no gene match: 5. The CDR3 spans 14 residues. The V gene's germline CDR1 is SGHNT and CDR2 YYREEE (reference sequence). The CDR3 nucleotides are TGTGCCAGCAGTCCCGGGACAGATAATGAAAAACTGTTTTTT. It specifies CASSPGTDNEKLFF.

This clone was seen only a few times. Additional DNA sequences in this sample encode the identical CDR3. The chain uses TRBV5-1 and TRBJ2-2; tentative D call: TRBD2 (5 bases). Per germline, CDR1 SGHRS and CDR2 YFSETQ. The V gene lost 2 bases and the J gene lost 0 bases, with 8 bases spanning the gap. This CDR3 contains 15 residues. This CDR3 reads CASSLAEANTGELFF. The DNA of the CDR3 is TGCGCCAGCAGCTTAGCGGAAGCGAACACCGGGGAGCTGTTTTTT.

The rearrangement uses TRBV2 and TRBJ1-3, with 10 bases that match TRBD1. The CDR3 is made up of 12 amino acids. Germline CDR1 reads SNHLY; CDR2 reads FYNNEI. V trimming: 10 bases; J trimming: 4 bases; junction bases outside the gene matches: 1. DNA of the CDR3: TGTGCCACGGGACAGGGGGGAAACACCATATATTTT. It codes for CATGQGGNTIYF.

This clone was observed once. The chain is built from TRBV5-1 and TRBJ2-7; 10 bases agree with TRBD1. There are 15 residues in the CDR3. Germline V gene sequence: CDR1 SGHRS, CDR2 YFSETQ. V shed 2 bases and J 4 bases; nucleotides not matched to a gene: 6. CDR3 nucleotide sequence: TGCGCCAGCAGCTTCACCGGGACAGGGGTTTACGAGCAGTACTTC. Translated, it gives CASSFTGTGVYEQYF. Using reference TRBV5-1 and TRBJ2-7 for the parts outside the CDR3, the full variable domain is KAGVTQTPRYLIKTRGQQVTLSCSPISGHRSVSWYQQTPGQGLQFLFEYFSETQRNKGNFPGRFSGRQFSNSRSEMNVSTLELGDSALYLCASSFTGTGVYEQYFGPGTRLTVT.

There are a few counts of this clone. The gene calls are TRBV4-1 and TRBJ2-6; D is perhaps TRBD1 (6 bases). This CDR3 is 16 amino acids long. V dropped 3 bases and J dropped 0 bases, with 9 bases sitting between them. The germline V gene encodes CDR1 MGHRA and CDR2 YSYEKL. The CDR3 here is CASSQLQGSGANVLTF. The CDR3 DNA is TGCGCCAGCAGCCAGCTACAGGGCTCTGGGGCCAACGTCCTGACTTTC.